This TCR beta chain was sequenced in a study of blood T cell repertoires in COVID-19. Across the whole study: From the United States, Italy and Spain came samples of acute and convalescent COVID-19. The analysed material was cDNA or gDNA that came from T cells, B-cell-depleted T cells, or PBMCs.

This clone turned up a few times. Authors' processing steps: Reference gene primers were amplified, and this amplification served to estimate nucleated cell counts. Measured with immunoSEQ multiplex PCR; TCRdb has only the in-frame clones, and not every one. The V and J calls and clone size were taken over from that table, and D and trimming were inferred from the DNA. The sample yields about 63,000 clones, around 92% seen once. V was pared by 0 bases and J by 0 bases, with 6 bases of the junction left unmatched. Looked up from germline, CDR1 is MNHNS and CDR2 is SASEGT. There are 18 residues in the CDR3.

This TCR derives from a man aged 50-60 years with active COVID-19. Sequencing input: peripheral blood. The chain has TRBV6-1 and TRBJ2-2, with 8 positions matching TRBD2. CDR3 DNA sequence: TGTGCCAGCAGTGAAGCGCTCGCGGGGGGCGCGAACACCGGGGAGCTGTTTTTT. This gives the protein CASSEALAGGANTGELFF.